Given below is one T cell receptor beta chain in context. Its antigen is unknown. The germline V gene encodes CDR1 MDHEN and CDR2 SYDVKM. V gave up 7 bases and J gave up 4 bases; unmatched junction bases: 6. The CDR3 sequence is 14 residues long. The record originates from a study of cytomegalovirus exposure and HLA in healthy donors. Use of 60 Vbeta and 13 Jbeta primers characterized the PCR. Sequencing was performed with immunoSEQ multiplex PCR; in TCRdb, only in-frame clones are kept and a portion is missing. Altogether some 170,000 clones are present, 77% being singletons, with the ten largest covering about 3.8%. Findings and caveats of the study: Earlier results showed most TCR beta V segments being productive about 87% or about 30% of the time. A reported reduction in N-insertions relative to the approximately 600-donor mean was seen in an Asian-associated ancestry cluster in a later analysis.

The gene calls are TRBV28 and TRBJ2-2; 7 nucleotides align to TRBD2. The material sequenced was PBMCs. The receptor comes from a woman between 55 and 75 years old in good health and CMV-seropositive. The CDR3 bases are TGTGCCAGCACCGGAGGGAGGGGCACCGGGGAGCTGTTTTTT. Encoded protein: CASTGGRGTGELFF. The whole variable domain, filled in from reference TRBV28 and TRBJ2-2, reads DVKVTQSSRYLVKRTGEKVFLECVQDMDHENMFWYRQDPGLGLRLIYFSYDVKMKEKGDIPEGYSVSREKKERFSLILESASTNQTSMYLCASTGGRGTGELFFGEGSRLTVL.